The next 13 T cell receptor beta chains were all read from a single sample in a study of blood T cell repertoires in COVID-19. The repertoire was sequenced with immunoSEQ multiplex PCR; TCRdb's copy has only in-frame clones and lacks some. The table has around 220,000 clones, approximately 78% seen once. Sequencing was done on a sample of peripheral blood. Source of these receptors: a woman aged 80 or over with COVID-19, enrolled during active disease.

Written as DNA, the CDR3 is TGTGCCAGCACTTACAGGGGATGGGACACTGAAGCTTTCTTT. It translates to CASTYRGWDTEAFF. The chain carries TRBV5-6 and TRBJ1-1; 7 bases line up with TRBD1. CDR1 and CDR2 from the germline V gene are SGHDT and YYEEEE. This CDR3 comprises 14 residues. V was clipped by 6 bases and J by 3 bases; unmatched bases: 8. Drawing the rest from reference TRBV5-6 and TRBJ1-1, the complete variable domain is DAGVTQSPTHLIKTRGQQVTLRCSPKSGHDTVSWYQQALGQGPQFIFQYYEEEERQRGNFPDRFSGHQFPNYSSELNVNALLLGDSALYLCASTYRGWDTEAFFGQGTRLTVV.

CDR3 amino acids: CASNLSRESSYGYTF. In DNA form, the CDR3 reads TGTGCCAGCAACCTAAGCCGCGAGAGTTCCTATGGCTACACCTTC. The chain uses TRBV6-6 and TRBJ1-2; D not resolved. V was trimmed by 7 bases and J by 4 bases, leaving 19 bases between them. The germline CDR1 and CDR2 sequences are MNHNY and SVGAGI (reference sequence). The length of the CDR3 is 15 residues.

The rearrangement links TRBV7-9 to TRBJ2-7; D ambiguous. This CDR3 contains 11 residues. Germline CDR1 is SEHNR and CDR2 is FQNEAQ (reference sequence). With 6 bases removed from V and 3 bases from J, the gap between germline ends came to 6 bases. The CDR3 DNA follows: TGTGCCAGCAGTCGTTACTACGAGCAGTACTTC. Translated, it gives CASSRYYEQYF.

This clone is a singleton in its sample. The J gene is TRBJ2-7, the V gene TRBV5-3; D unclear. TRBV5-3 is assigned to the ORF class and has an uncertain function. With 4 bases removed from V and 6 bases from J, the gap between germline ends came to 14 bases. The CDR3 spans 13 residues. The CDR3 sequence is CARSASMGPEQYF. The DNA for the CDR3 is TGTGCCAGAAGCGCCTCTATGGGCCCCGAGCAGTACTTC.

Concerning this clone: One end of the junction does not line up with germline, which may come from a read error. The chain recombines TRBV18 with TRBJ2-1; 9 bases line up with TRBD2. CDR3 length: 17 amino acids. Germline V gene data show CDR1 as KGHSH and CDR2 as LQKENI. CDR3 coding DNA: TGTGCCAGCTCACGGCTAGCGGGGTCCCCCTCCGACAATGAGCAGTTCTTC. This translates into CASSRLAGSPSDNEQFF.

The chain recombines TRBV19 with TRBJ2-2, with D hard to call. The CDR3 has 15 amino acids. Germline CDR1 LNHDA, CDR2 SQIVND (reference sequence). Trimming cost V 3 bases and J 5 bases, with 13 bases left between them. The CDR3 sequence is CASSIVGLLTGELFF. The CDR3 region has the DNA TGTGCCAGTAGTATCGTCGGTCTTTTAACCGGGGAGCTGTTTTTT.

V is TRBV27 and J is TRBJ1-6, with D perhaps TRBD1 (6 bases). This CDR3 has 15 residues. Trimming left V 3 bases short and J 7 bases short, with 13 bases between. Germline-derived CDR1 and CDR2 are MNHEY and SMNVEV (reference sequence). In DNA form, the CDR3 reads TGTGCCAGCAGTTTCACACAGGGTCGGAATTCACCCCTCCACTTT. Translation gives CASSFTQGRNSPLHF.

This clone was observed a few times. CDR3 nucleotides: TGCAGTGCTCCGACTAGTACTAGGCAGTACTTC. Translating it yields CSAPTSTRQYF. This sequence joins TRBV20-1 and TRBJ2-7; D perhaps matches TRBD2 (6 bases). In germline, CDR1 is DFQATT, CDR2 SNEGSKA (reference sequence). The CDR3 contains 11 residues. Trimming took off 5 bases at V and 9 bases at J, with 14 bases between the two ends.

A remark on this clone: Other DNA sequences of this sample code for an identical CDR3. V and J are TRBV30 and TRBJ2-7; TRBD1 might be the D (6 bases). The CDR3 has 12 amino acids. CDR1 and CDR2 (germline): GTSNPN, SVGIG (reference sequence). Trimming stripped 2 bases from V and 1 base from J, with 6 bases between. Written as DNA, the CDR3 is TGTGCCTGGAGTAGGGGGTCCTACGAGCAGTACTTC. Translated: CAWSRGSYEQYF. Combining the CDR3 with reference TRBV30 and TRBJ2-7 gives the whole variable domain SQTIHQWPATLVQPVGSPLSLECTVEGTSNPNLYWYRQAAGRGLQLLFYSVGIGQISSEVPQNLSASRPQDRQFILSSKKLLLSDSGFYLCAWSRGSYEQYFGPGTRLTVT.

This clone occurred once. This chain joins TRBV30 and TRBJ1-2; 7 bases are shared with TRBD1. CDR3 length equals 16 residues. From germline, CDR1 is GTSNPN and CDR2 SVGIG (reference sequence). The V segment lost 1 base and the J segment 3 bases; nucleotides outside the gene matches: 11. The CDR3 loop reads CAWSGPTGTGDYGYTF. The CDR3 DNA sequence: TGTGCCTGGAGTGGACCGACAGGGACGGGGGACTATGGCTACACCTTC.

The chain joins TRBV3-1 (or the pseudogene TRBV3-2) to TRBJ2-7; D ambiguous. The germline CDR1 and CDR2 sequences are LGHDT and YNNKEL (reference sequence). This CDR3 contains 14 residues. The ends were cut back, 4 bases at V and 4 bases at J, with 14 bases in the middle. The CDR3 nucleotides read TGTGCCAGCAGCCCAGGCCTTAACCGGTACGAGCAGTACTTC. Its translation: CASSPGLNRYEQYF.

Concerning this clone itself: The identical CDR3 is also encoded by other nucleotide sequences in the sample. The chain combines TRBV12-5 with TRBJ1-1, with D perhaps TRBD1 (5 bases). The CDR3 spans 13 residues. The V gene lost 6 bases and the J gene lost 1 base, with 9 bases spanning the gap. Looked up from germline, CDR1 is LGHNT and CDR2 is FRNRAP. CDR3 in DNA: TGTGCTAGTGGGCCCAGGGAGAACACTGAAGCTTTCTTT. Translated: CASGPRENTEAFF.

DNA for the CDR3: TGTGCCAGCAGTGCCCGACCAGGGATGGGAGGCTACACCTTC. It yields the protein CASSARPGMGGYTF. The V call is TRBV27, the J call TRBJ1-2; a possible D gene is TRBD1 (5 bases). V lost 5 bases to trimming and J lost 8 bases, with 18 bases between them. CDR3 length: 14 amino acids. CDR1 and CDR2 from the germline V gene are MNHEY and SMNVEV (reference sequence).